This T cell receptor (beta chain) was identified during a study of blood T cell repertoires in COVID-19. J was trimmed by 3 bases and V by 3 bases; bases with no gene match: 5. The CDR3 is made up of 17 amino acids. In germline, CDR1 is KGHSH, CDR2 LQKENI. Produced via immunoSEQ multiplex PCR; TCRdb's table is partial and in-frame only. Of hundreds of thousands of clones in the sample, 75% to 90% were seen once. The clonotype comes from a man aged 25 to 45 who had recovered from COVID-19. The J gene is TRBJ2-3, the V gene TRBV18; 14 bases fit TRBD2. The sample consisted of PBMCs or T cells enriched from blood (not recorded which). The CDR3 DNA reads TGTGCCAGCTCACCGGGACTAGCGGGAGTAAGAACAGATACGCAGTATTTT. Its protein is CASSPGLAGVRTDTQYF. Full variable domain (missing parts from reference TRBV18 and TRBJ2-3): NAGVMQNPRHLVRRRGQEARLRCSPMKGHSHVYWYRQLPEEGLKFMVYLQKENIIDESGMPKERFSAEFPKEGPSILRIQQVVRGDSAAYFCASSPGLAGVRTDTQYFGPGTRLTVL.